The 17 T cell receptor beta chains listed next were all sequenced from one sample in a study of technical replicates of blood from a few donors. TCRdb's copy holds only in-frame clones and misses some; the assay was immunoSEQ multiplex PCR. The sample includes roughly 68,000 clones, more than 85% of them seen just once. The specimen sequenced was PBMCs. All receptors come from a human donor in good health. Some clones in this sample may be carry-over from other donors' samples.

J is TRBJ2-3 and V is TRBV6-5; TRBD1 agrees at 7 bases. V lost 2 bases, J lost 7 bases, and 9 bases stayed unmatched. The CDR3 extends over 15 amino acids. Germline V lookup: CDR1 MNHEY, CDR2 SVGAGI. The CDR3 reads CASSYRGTALNTQYF. The CDR3 nucleotides read TGTGCCAGCAGTTACAGGGGGACAGCGCTAAATACGCAGTATTTT.

On this clone itself: Other DNA sequences of this sample code for an identical CDR3. The chain employs TRBV4-3 and TRBJ2-7, with 7 bases matching TRBD1. The CDR3 length is 16 residues. The germline V gene has CDR1 LGHNA and CDR2 YSLEER. The J segment lost 1 base and the V segment lost 0 bases, leaving 6 bases of the junction unmatched. CDR3 loop: CASSQDWPGGSYEQYF. In DNA, the CDR3 is TGCGCCAGCAGCCAAGATTGGCCAGGGGGATCCTACGAGCAGTACTTC.

In this sample, this clone is medium-sized (0.01 to 0.1%). This chain joins TRBV6-4 and TRBJ2-2, with 7 bases that match TRBD2. V dropped 1 base and J dropped 0; count of bases not matched to a gene: 2. Germline CDR1 is MRHNA and CDR2 is SNTAGT. The CDR3 has 16 amino acids. This chain's CDR3 is CASSDLAGTNTGELFF. The CDR3 DNA sequence: TGTGCCAGCAGTGACTTAGCGGGTACGAACACCGGGGAGCTGTTTTTT.

V usage is TRBV5-1 and J usage is TRBJ2-1, with 11 positions matching TRBD2. V gave up 3 bases and J gave up 8 bases; unmatched junction bases: 4. The CDR3 totals 14 residues. Per the germline V gene, CDR1 is SGHRS and CDR2 is YFSETQ. This CDR3 is CASSYGLAGDEQFF. As DNA, the CDR3 is TGCGCCAGCAGCTACGGACTAGCGGGCGATGAGCAGTTCTTC.

The chain carries TRBV4-3 and TRBJ1-2; TRBD1 aligns across 8 bases. The CDR3 loop spans 14 amino acids. Trimming took 4 bases from V and 7 from J; bases not matched to a gene: 8. Germline CDR1 is LGHNA and CDR2 is YSLEER. Here the CDR3 reads CASSPDREVGGYTF. The CDR3 region has the DNA TGCGCCAGCAGCCCGGACAGGGAGGTTGGTGGCTACACCTTC.

The genes are TRBV10-3 and TRBJ2-2, with 7 bases identical to TRBD2. After removal of 10 bases from V and 0 bases from J, the junction contained 2 bases not matched to a gene. The CDR3 is 13 residues long. Germline V gene sequence: CDR1 ENHRY, CDR2 SYGVKD. CDR3 DNA: TGTGCCACGGGACTACCGAACACCGGGGAGCTGTTTTTT. This gives the protein CATGLPNTGELFF.

The V call is TRBV5-1, the J call TRBJ2-5, with 9 bases fitting TRBD2. Germline loops: CDR1 SGHRS, CDR2 YFSETQ. This CDR3 region has 17 residues. The V gene end was trimmed by 0 bases and the J gene end by 0 bases; junction bases not matched to a gene: 6. For the CDR3, the DNA is TGCGCCAGCAGCTTGGGACTAGCGGTGGGGTACCAAGAGACCCAGTACTTC. Encoded protein: CASSLGLAVGYQETQYF.

This chain uses TRBV5-1 with TRBJ2-7; the D is unclear. CDR3 length: 13 amino acids. CDR1 and CDR2 (germline): SGHRS, YFSETQ. The V end lost 3 bases, the J end lost 6 bases, and 13 bases lay between the germline ends. The CDR3 sequence: CASSYEEPFEQYF. The CDR3 DNA follows: TGCGCCAGCAGCTACGAGGAGCCTTTCGAGCAGTACTTC.

This sequence joins TRBV19 and TRBJ1-1, with a possible D match to TRBD1 (5 bases). This CDR3 contains 14 residues. With 7 bases removed from V and 4 bases from J, the gap between germline ends came to 16 bases. Germline-derived CDR1 and CDR2 are LNHDA and SQIVND (reference sequence). The CDR3 DNA is TGTGCCAGTACGATAAGGCCGGGGGGCACTGAAGCTTTCTTT. Protein sequence: CASTIRPGGTEAFF.

The rearrangement joins TRBV7-2 to TRBJ1-5; maybe TRBD1 (6 bases). The germline V and J ends were trimmed by 0 bases and 7 bases, with 10 bases remaining between them. Germline V gene sequence: CDR1 SGHTA, CDR2 FQGNSA. The CDR3 contains 14 residues. In nucleotides, the CDR3 is TGTGCCAGCAGCTTAGCGCAGGGGACCCAGCCCCAGCATTTT. Translated: CASSLAQGTQPQHF.

The chain couples TRBV29-1 to TRBJ2-2; 10 bases align to TRBD2. Germline assignment: CDR1 SQVTM and CDR2 ANQGSEA. This CDR3 region has 16 residues. With V trimmed by 4 bases and J by 5 bases, 10 bases remained unmatched. The CDR3 nucleotides are TGCAGCGTTGTACGGCTAGCGGGGGAGGGGACCGGGGAGCTGTTTTTT. Protein: CSVVRLAGEGTGELFF.

The CDR3 protein is CASSYGLAGIYEQYF. DNA of the CDR3: TGTGCCAGCAGTTACGGACTAGCGGGAATCTACGAGCAGTACTTC. V gene TRBV6-5 combines with J gene TRBJ2-7; 12 bases fit TRBD2. Germline CDR1 reads MNHEY; CDR2 reads SVGAGI. This CDR3 spans 15 amino acids. Unmatched junction bases numbered 2, after V lost 2 bases and J lost 3 bases.

The J gene is TRBJ1-6, the V gene TRBV5-5; possible D gene TRBD1, 5 bases. CDR1 is SGHKS, CDR2 YYEKEE, per germline (reference sequence). The CDR3 loop spans 14 amino acids. V was cut by 8 bases and J by 7 bases, with 16 bases left in between. The CDR3 sequence: CASDNPGPNSPLHF. CDR3 nucleotides: TGTGCCAGTGACAACCCAGGGCCCAATTCACCCCTCCACTTT.

The sample holds one count of this clone. The chain employs TRBV7-6 and TRBJ2-5, with D possibly being TRBD2 (5 bases). Trimming took 2 bases from V and 4 from J, leaving 11 bases between them. The CDR3 sequence is 14 residues long. Germline values: CDR1 SGHVS, CDR2 FNYEAQ. The CDR3 sequence is CASSLSGGIETQYF. CDR3 DNA: TGTGCCAGCAGCTTATCTGGAGGTATAGAGACCCAGTACTTC.

The J gene is TRBJ1-2, the V gene TRBV7-9; 9 bases agree with TRBD1. Germline V gene sequence: CDR1 SEHNR, CDR2 FQNEAQ (reference sequence). CDR3 length: 18 amino acids. Trimming removed 0 bases from V and 0 bases from J; junction bases left unmatched: 8. DNA for the CDR3: TGTGCCAGCAGCTTAGCTACGGGACAGGGAGTAGCTAACTATGGCTACACCTTC. Translation gives CASSLATGQGVANYGYTF.

The V gene is TRBV4-1, the J gene TRBJ1-6, with 8 bases aligning to TRBD1. The CDR3 is made up of 15 amino acids. The V gene end was trimmed by 4 bases and the J gene end by 7 bases; junction bases not matched to a gene: 6. The germline CDR1 and CDR2 sequences are MGHRA and YSYEKL. The CDR3 coding sequence is TGCGCCAGCAGCCCGGGACAGGCGGGCAATTCACCCCTCCACTTT. Protein sequence: CASSPGQAGNSPLHF.

The chain employs TRBV7-2 and TRBJ2-3; 7 bases match TRBD2. The CDR3 length is 17 residues. Trimming removed 1 base from V and 5 bases from J; junction bases left unmatched: 12. CDR1 and CDR2 (germline): SGHTA, FQGNSA. CDR3: CASSLVGGGSRVDTQYF. The CDR3, as DNA: TGTGCCAGCAGCTTAGTTGGAGGCGGGAGTAGAGTAGATACGCAGTATTTT. Filled out from reference TRBV7-2 and TRBJ2-3, the complete variable domain reads GAGVSQSPSNKVTEKGKDVELRCDPISGHTALYWYRQSLGQGLEFLIYFQGNSAPDKSGLPSDRFSAERTGGSVSTLTIQRTQQEDSAVYLCASSLVGGGSRVDTQYFGPGTRLTVL.